The 11 T cell receptor beta chains below were found in one sample sequenced in a study of blood T cell repertoires in COVID-19 (dated by TCRdb to the early 2020s). The library was obtained by the immunoSEQ multiplex PCR assay. TCRdb carries this immuneACCESS record with in-frame sequences only. Its versions omit some clonotypes, under half of them owing to an unresolved V gene in the studies checked, with the rest unexplained. The sample data list under 300,000 clones, and approximately 86% of these were observed just once. The ten largest make up roughly 5.5% of the sample. The sample comprised peripheral blood. These TCRs come from a human donor in a cohort sampled during active COVID-19.

V usage is TRBV5-4 and J usage is TRBJ1-6; 11 bases line up with TRBD1. CDR1 and CDR2 from the germline V gene are SGHNT and YYREEE (reference sequence). The CDR3 runs to 16 residues. J lost 10 bases, V lost 0 bases, and 6 bases had no gene match. The CDR3 DNA sequence: TGTGCCAGCAGCTTGGGGGACAGGGGGTACCAATCACCCCTCCACTTT. As protein: CASSLGDRGYQSPLHF.

Turning to this clone: One junction end disagrees with the germline gene, perhaps due to a read error. CDR3 coding DNA: TGCAAGAGCGGGCGGTCTTCCTACGAGCAGTACTTC. Protein product: CKSGRSSYEQYF. The chain employs TRBV7-8 and TRBJ2-7; D possibly corresponds to TRBD2 (6 bases). Per the germline V gene, CDR1 is SGHVS and CDR2 is FQNEAQ. The CDR3 has 12 residues.

The chain links TRBV9 to TRBJ1-4; 8 nucleotides align to TRBD1. The germline CDR1 and CDR2 sequences are SGDLS and YYNGEE. J lost 2 bases, V lost 4 bases, and 1 base had no gene match. The CDR3 loop spans 14 amino acids. The CDR3 region has the DNA TGTGCCAGCAGCCGGACAGGGACTAATGAAAAACTGTTTTTT. This gives the protein CASSRTGTNEKLFF.

The CDR3 is CAISESTTATASTF. In DNA form, the CDR3 reads TGTGCCATCAGTGAGTCGACTACAGCTACAGCCTCGACCTTC. The chain is built from TRBV10-3 and TRBJ1-2; no firm D call. Deletions cut 0 bases from V and 14 bases from J, with 19 bases between. CDR1 and CDR2 from the germline V gene are ENHRY and SYGVKD. The CDR3 runs 14 residues.

The chain couples TRBV29-1 to TRBJ1-1; D not resolved. Per the germline V gene, CDR1 is SQVTM and CDR2 is ANQGSEA. Between the trimmed V and J ends, which lost 4 bases and 0 bases, there was a span of 9 bases. The CDR3 runs 13 residues. CDR3 in amino acids: CSVAERVNTEAFF. CDR3 DNA: TGCAGCGTTGCCGAGCGAGTGAACACTGAAGCTTTCTTT. The full variable domain, with the rest looked up from reference TRBV29-1 and TRBJ1-1, is SAVISQKPSRDICQRGTSLTIQCQVDSQVTMMFWYRQQPGQSLTLIATANQGSEATYESGFVIDKFPISRPNLTFSTLTVSNMSPEDSSIYLCSVAERVNTEAFFGQGTRLTVV.

This chain links TRBV4-1 with TRBJ1-1; TRBD1 matches 8 bases. After removal of 4 bases from V and 6 bases from J, the junction contained 19 bases not matched to a gene. CDR3 length equals 18 residues. From germline, CDR1 is MGHRA and CDR2 YSYEKL. The CDR3 is CASSPGQGRNAIVSEAFF. Written as DNA, the CDR3 is TGCGCCAGCAGCCCTGGACAGGGTAGGAACGCGATAGTCTCTGAAGCTTTCTTT.

The chain uses TRBV10-3 and TRBJ2-1; TRBD2 aligns across 13 bases. V was clipped by 6 bases and J by 5 bases; unmatched bases: 7. Germline V gene data show CDR1 as ENHRY and CDR2 as SYGVKD. The CDR3 spans 16 residues. CDR3 region: CAIRPGTSGDNNEQFF. The CDR3 DNA follows: TGTGCCATCAGACCTGGGACTAGCGGGGACAACAATGAGCAGTTCTTC.

The V gene is TRBV3-1 (or the pseudogene TRBV3-2), the J gene TRBJ2-5, with 9 bases fitting TRBD2. The CDR3 runs 15 residues. Trimming removed 0 bases from V and 4 bases from J; junction bases left unmatched: 3. Germline V gives CDR1 LGHDT, CDR2 YNNKEL (reference sequence). In DNA form, the CDR3 reads TGTGCCAGCAGCCAAGATATAGCGGGAGCAGAGACCCAGTACTTC. It is translated as CASSQDIAGAETQYF.

A few counts support this clone. The chain links TRBV7-9 to TRBJ1-5, with a possible D match to TRBD1 (5 bases). The CDR3 runs 13 residues. V lost 5 bases and J lost 7, with 12 bases in between. CDR1 and CDR2 (germline): SEHNR, FQNEAQ (reference sequence). The CDR3 spells CASSISTGQPQHF. The CDR3 DNA reads as TGTGCCAGCAGCATAAGTACAGGACAGCCCCAGCATTTT.

The chain couples TRBV14 to TRBJ2-7; D ambiguous. CDR3 length: 12 amino acids. Trimming removed 4 bases at V and 0 bases at J, with 4 bases between. Germline assignment: CDR1 SGHDN and CDR2 FVKESK. DNA for the CDR3: TGTGCCAGCAGCCCCGGCTCCTACGAGCAGTACTTC. It codes for CASSPGSYEQYF.

V and J are TRBV20-1 and TRBJ2-1; the match to TRBD2 covers 13 bases. The CDR3 extends over 16 amino acids. Trimming at V came to 3 bases and at J to 8 bases, leaving 10 bases not matched to a gene. Germline V gives CDR1 DFQATT, CDR2 SNEGSKA (reference sequence). The CDR3 protein is CSASRGGLAGVDEQFF. The DNA for the CDR3 is TGCAGTGCTAGTAGGGGTGGACTAGCGGGAGTGGATGAGCAGTTCTTC.